These 3 T cell receptor beta chains were sequenced from one sample in a study of T-cell reconstitution after alpha-beta-depleted transplantation in children. Unique molecular identifiers were built into the TCRbeta library. A single record per CDR3 protein comes from TCRdb applying MiXCR to the PCR reads. The table lists 210,000 or so distinct CDR3 sequences, about a tenth of them singletons. Sequencing used PBMCs, obtained before TCRalphabeta/CD19-depleted stem cell transplant. Receptors originate from a child younger than two with acute myeloid leukemia, due to receive a stem cell transplant.

This clonotype appeared many times. The chain combines TRBV14 with TRBJ2-7; D might be TRBD1 (5 bases). The CDR3 extends over 14 amino acids. CDR1 SGHDN and CDR2 FVKESK come from the germline V gene. The V end was cut by 3 bases, the J end by 3 bases, with 12 bases between. CDR3 bases: TGTGCCAGCAGCCATTCGTGGACAAACTACGAGCAGTACTTC. The encoded protein is CASSHSWTNYEQYF.

About this clonotype: It may be a read error: a sequence one base away is much more abundant. The CDR3 ends on some other residue instead of the conserved phenylalanine or tryptophan, so this is likely a read error. The genes are TRBV27 and TRBJ1-2; D ambiguous. Germline lookup yields CDR1 MNHEY and CDR2 SMNVEV (reference sequence). Trimming stripped 4 bases from V and 3 bases from J, with 6 bases between. CDR3 length equals 12 residues. CDR3 in amino acids: CASSSGYYGYTL. The CDR3 DNA follows: TGTGCCAGCAGTTCTGGCTACTATGGCTACACCCTC.

This clonotype was counted only a few times. The rearrangement uses TRBV15 and TRBJ2-3; a possible D gene is TRBD1 (6 bases). CDR3 length: 15 residues. Germline-derived CDR1 and CDR2 are LNHNV and YYDKDF (reference sequence). V lost 0 bases and J 3 bases, leaving 10 bases between the germline ends. The CDR3 DNA follows: TGTGCCACCAGCAGAGAGCAGGGGCTAACAGATACGCAGTATTTT. Its translation: CATSREQGLTDTQYF.